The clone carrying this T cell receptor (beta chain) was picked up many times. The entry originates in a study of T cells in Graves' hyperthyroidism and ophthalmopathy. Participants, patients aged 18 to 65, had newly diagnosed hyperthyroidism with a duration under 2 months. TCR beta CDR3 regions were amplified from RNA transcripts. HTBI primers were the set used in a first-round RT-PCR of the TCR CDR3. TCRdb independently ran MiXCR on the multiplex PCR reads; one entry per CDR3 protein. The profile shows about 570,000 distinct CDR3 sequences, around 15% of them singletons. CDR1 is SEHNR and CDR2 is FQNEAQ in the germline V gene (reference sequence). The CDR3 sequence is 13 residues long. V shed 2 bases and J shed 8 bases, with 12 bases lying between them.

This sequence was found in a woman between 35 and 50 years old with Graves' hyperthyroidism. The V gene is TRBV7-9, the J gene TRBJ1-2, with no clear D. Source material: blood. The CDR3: CASSLSSDAGYTF. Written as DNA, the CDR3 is TGTGCCAGCAGCTTATCTTCAGACGCGGGCTACACCTTC.